This is a list of T cell receptor beta chains from one sample in a study of immune cell composition in non-small cell lung cancer. Sequencing used immunoSEQ multiplex PCR; TCRdb keeps in-frame clones, though not all of them. There are about 6,700 clones in the sample; around 67% occur only once, and roughly 10% lies in the top ten. Sequencing was carried out using non-adjacent lung tissue. Receptor source: a human donor with non-small cell lung cancer. The CDR3 runs from the conserved cysteine through the conserved F or W. Fields, in order: clone size, V gene, D gene, CDR3 length, J gene, CDR3 protein, CDR3 DNA. The D gene is left open where the match is weak. Clone size is shown for a subset of rows, as once, few, many or a class of expanded clone.

abundance: -
v_gene: TRBV7-2
d_gene: -
len: 15
j_gene: TRBJ1-3
CDR3aa: CASSYNPGSGNTIYF
CDR3nt: TGTGCCAGCAGCTACAACCCGGGCTCTGGAAACACCATATATTTT

abundance: -
v_gene: TRBV25-1
d_gene: -
len: 14
j_gene: TRBJ2-2
CDR3aa: CASSDLANTGELFF
CDR3nt: TGTGCCAGCAGTGATCTAGCGAACACCGGGGAGCTGTTTTTT

abundance: -
v_gene: TRBV6-5
d_gene: -
len: 15
j_gene: TRBJ2-7
CDR3aa: CASSQDSEGPYEQYF
CDR3nt: TGTGCCAGCAGTCAAGACTCGGAGGGACCCTACGAGCAGTACTTC

abundance: -
v_gene: TRBV7-2
d_gene: TRBD2
len: 16
j_gene: TRBJ2-1
CDR3aa: CASSTGLAKSYNEQFF
CDR3nt: TGTGCCAGCAGCACGGGACTAGCGAAAAGTTACAATGAGCAGTTCTTC

abundance: -
v_gene: TRBV5-1
d_gene: -
len: 17
j_gene: TRBJ1-6
CDR3aa: CASSSVGSSQGYSPLHF
CDR3nt: TGCGCCAGCAGCTCCGTGGGGAGCAGCCAAGGTTATTCACCCCTCCACTTT

abundance: few
v_gene: TRBV6-5
d_gene: -
len: 16
j_gene: TRBJ1-6
CDR3aa: CASSYRGRGFNSPLHF
CDR3nt: TGTGCCAGCAGTTACAGGGGCCGAGGATTTAATTCACCCCTCCACTTT

abundance: -
v_gene: TRBV15
d_gene: TRBD1
len: 18
j_gene: TRBJ2-1
CDR3aa: CATSRDPRVGGTYNEQFF
CDR3nt: TGTGCCACCAGCAGAGACCCAAGGGTAGGGGGCACTTACAATGAGCAGTTCTTC

abundance: -
v_gene: TRBV28
d_gene: TRBD2
len: 18
j_gene: TRBJ2-3
CDR3aa: CASSLGLAGALDQDTQYF
CDR3nt: TGTGCCAGCAGTTTGGGACTAGCGGGGGCCCTCGATCAAGATACGCAGTATTTT

abundance: few
v_gene: TRBV14
d_gene: -
len: 12
j_gene: TRBJ2-7
CDR3aa: CASSQGIKRQYF
CDR3nt: TGTGCCAGCAGCCAAGGGATTAAGCGGCAGTACTTC

abundance: -
v_gene: TRBV30
d_gene: -
len: 12
j_gene: TRBJ2-7
CDR3aa: CAWIGGQDEQYF
CDR3nt: TGTGCCTGGATCGGGGGGCAGGACGAGCAGTACTTC

abundance: -
v_gene: TRBV10-3
d_gene: -
len: 15
j_gene: TRBJ1-4
CDR3aa: CAISEGGDSNYGLFF
CDR3nt: TGTGCCATCAGTGAAGGGGGGGACTCCAACTACGGACTGTTTTTT

abundance: once
v_gene: TRBV6-5
d_gene: -
len: 13
j_gene: TRBJ1-1
CDR3aa: CASSYLGGTEAFF
CDR3nt: TGTGCCAGCAGTTACCTGGGGGGTACTGAAGCTTTCTTT

abundance: -
v_gene: TRBV4-3
d_gene: -
len: 16
j_gene: TRBJ1-4
CDR3aa: CASSQALLSLHEKLFF
CDR3nt: TGCGCCAGCAGCCAAGCACTCTTAAGTCTACATGAAAAACTGTTTTTT

abundance: -
v_gene: TRBV5-1
d_gene: TRBD1
len: 15
j_gene: TRBJ2-5
CDR3aa: CASSLAQGVQETQYF
CDR3nt: TGCGCCAGCAGCTTGGCCCAGGGGGTTCAAGAGACCCAGTACTTC

abundance: -
v_gene: TRBV13
d_gene: -
len: 14
j_gene: TRBJ1-3
CDR3aa: CASSSGVSGNTIYF
CDR3nt: TGTGCCAGCAGCTCGGGGGTCTCTGGAAACACCATATATTTT

abundance: -
v_gene: TRBV7-3
d_gene: -
len: 15
j_gene: TRBJ2-1
CDR3aa: CASSLRGSSYNEQFF
CDR3nt: TGTGCCAGCAGCCTGCGGGGTAGCTCCTACAATGAGCAGTTCTTC

abundance: few
v_gene: TRBV5-1
d_gene: TRBD2
len: 14
j_gene: TRBJ2-5
CDR3aa: CASEAGGDQETQYF
CDR3nt: TGCGCCAGCGAAGCGGGGGGGGACCAAGAGACCCAGTACTTC

abundance: -
v_gene: TRBV30
d_gene: -
len: 13
j_gene: TRBJ1-4
CDR3aa: CASMRGDNEKLFF
CDR3nt: TGTGCCTCAATGAGAGGAGATAATGAAAAACTGTTTTTT

abundance: -
v_gene: TRBV5-1
d_gene: TRBD2
len: 15
j_gene: TRBJ2-3
CDR3aa: CASSLGSGGSNTQYF
CDR3nt: TGCGCCAGCAGCTTGGGAAGCGGGGGATCAAATACGCAGTATTTT

abundance: -
v_gene: TRBV7-3
d_gene: -
len: 15
j_gene: TRBJ1-1
CDR3aa: CASSLTPQVITEAFF
CDR3nt: TGTGCCAGCAGCTTAACCCCCCAGGTCATCACTGAAGCTTTCTTT

abundance: -
v_gene: TRBV9
d_gene: TRBD1
len: 15
j_gene: TRBJ2-3
CDR3aa: CASSRTGTSTDTQYF
CDR3nt: TGTGCCAGCAGCCGGACAGGGACTAGCACAGATACGCAGTATTTT

abundance: -
v_gene: TRBV27
d_gene: TRBD2
len: 15
j_gene: TRBJ2-7
CDR3aa: CASSTSGLPLKEQYF
CDR3nt: TGTGCCAGCAGTACCTCGGGACTACCGTTGAAGGAGCAGTACTTC

abundance: -
v_gene: TRBV29-1
d_gene: TRBD2
len: 15
j_gene: TRBJ2-5
CDR3aa: CSVETTSGRQETQYF
CDR3nt: TGCAGCGTTGAAACGACTAGCGGGAGACAAGAGACCCAGTACTTC

abundance: -
v_gene: TRBV2
d_gene: TRBD2
len: 12
j_gene: TRBJ2-1
CDR3aa: CAGSSGYNEQFF
CDR3nt: TGTGCCGGCTCTAGCGGCTACAATGAGCAGTTCTTC

abundance: -
v_gene: TRBV9
d_gene: TRBD1
len: 17
j_gene: TRBJ1-2
CDR3aa: CASSRPRTGGLKYGYTF
CDR3nt: TGTGCCAGCAGCCGCCCCCGGACAGGGGGCTTGAAGTATGGCTACACCTTC

abundance: once
v_gene: TRBV6-5
d_gene: TRBD1
len: 16
j_gene: TRBJ2-2
CDR3aa: CASSWDGTGATGELFF
CDR3nt: TGTGCCAGCAGTTGGGATGGGACAGGGGCCACCGGGGAGCTGTTTTTT

abundance: -
v_gene: TRBV5-4
d_gene: TRBD2
len: 20
j_gene: TRBJ2-1
CDR3aa: CASSRPKASGRSGTYNEQFF
CDR3nt: TGTGCCAGCAGCCGCCCTAAGGCTAGCGGGAGGAGTGGTACGTACAATGAGCAGTTCTTC

abundance: medium-sized
v_gene: TRBV11-2
d_gene: -
len: 13
j_gene: TRBJ1-1
CDR3aa: CASSLGGNTEAFF
CDR3nt: TGTGCCAGCAGCTTGGGAGGGAACACTGAAGCTTTCTTT

abundance: -
v_gene: TRBV7-8
d_gene: -
len: 15
j_gene: TRBJ1-3
CDR3aa: CASSLGQGSGNTIYF
CDR3nt: TGTGCCAGCAGCTTAGGTCAGGGGTCTGGAAACACCATATATTTT

abundance: medium-sized
v_gene: TRBV7-3
d_gene: -
len: 15
j_gene: TRBJ2-6
CDR3aa: CASSFTGSGANVLTF
CDR3nt: TGTGCCAGCAGCTTTACAGGCTCTGGGGCCAACGTCCTGACTTTC

abundance: once
v_gene: TRBV9
d_gene: -
len: 13
j_gene: TRBJ1-1
CDR3aa: CASSVVMNTEAFF
CDR3nt: TGTGCCAGCAGCGTAGTCATGAACACTGAAGCTTTCTTT

abundance: -
v_gene: TRBV28
d_gene: -
len: 14
j_gene: TRBJ2-7
CDR3aa: CASSLLRASWEQYF
CDR3nt: TGTGCCAGCAGTTTGTTACGAGCTTCGTGGGAGCAGTACTTC

abundance: -
v_gene: TRBV7-9
d_gene: TRBD2
len: 18
j_gene: TRBJ2-2
CDR3aa: CASSQRISGGRGTGELFF
CDR3nt: TGTGCCAGCAGCCAAAGAATTAGCGGGGGGCGAGGCACCGGGGAGCTGTTTTTT

abundance: few
v_gene: TRBV6-1
d_gene: TRBD1
len: 13
j_gene: TRBJ2-7
CDR3aa: CASRWTGSYEQYF
CDR3nt: TGTGCCAGCAGATGGACAGGGTCCTACGAGCAGTACTTC

abundance: -
v_gene: TRBV2
d_gene: -
len: 13
j_gene: TRBJ2-2
CDR3aa: CASRGQHTGELFF
CDR3nt: TGTGCCAGCAGGGGGCAGCACACCGGGGAGCTGTTTTTT

abundance: once
v_gene: TRBV6-6
d_gene: TRBD1
len: 16
j_gene: TRBJ1-3
CDR3aa: CASRDSGQGLGNTIYF
CDR3nt: TGTGCCAGCAGAGACTCGGGACAGGGACTAGGAAACACCATATATTTT

abundance: -
v_gene: TRBV21-1
d_gene: -
len: 19
j_gene: TRBJ2-2
CDR3aa: CASSSPPLNFVESLGELFF
CDR3nt: TGTGCCAGCAGCTCTCCACCCCTAAACTTCGTAGAATCCTTGGGGGAGCTGTTTTTT

abundance: once
v_gene: TRBV14
d_gene: TRBD1
len: 15
j_gene: TRBJ1-1
CDR3aa: CASSQDRTGVSEAFF
CDR3nt: TGTGCCAGCAGCCAAGATCGGACAGGGGTGTCAGAAGCTTTCTTT

abundance: -
v_gene: TRBV30
d_gene: -
len: 12
j_gene: TRBJ1-2
CDR3aa: CAWQPGGGGYTF
CDR3nt: TGTGCCTGGCAACCCGGGGGAGGTGGCTACACCTTC

abundance: once
v_gene: TRBV29-1
d_gene: TRBD1
len: 14
j_gene: TRBJ2-7
CDR3aa: CSVEGGQGFYEQYF
CDR3nt: TGCAGCGTTGAAGGCGGACAGGGTTTCTACGAGCAGTACTTC

abundance: -
v_gene: TRBV7-7
d_gene: TRBD1
len: 16
j_gene: TRBJ1-3
CDR3aa: CASSLGDSFSGNTIYF
CDR3nt: TGTGCTAGCAGCTTAGGGGACAGCTTCTCTGGAAACACCATATATTTT

abundance: -
v_gene: TRBV11-2
d_gene: TRBD1
len: 14
j_gene: TRBJ1-6
CDR3aa: CASSLDRARSPLHF
CDR3nt: TGTGCCAGCAGCCTCGACAGGGCACGTTCACCCCTCCACTTT

abundance: -
v_gene: TRBV6-4
d_gene: -
len: 17
j_gene: TRBJ2-2
CDR3aa: CASSRFGTGSNTGELFF
CDR3nt: TGTGCCAGCAGCCGTTTCGGTACAGGATCCAACACCGGGGAGCTGTTTTTT

abundance: -
v_gene: TRBV29-1
d_gene: -
len: 13
j_gene: TRBJ2-5
CDR3aa: CSAPGQTQETQYF
CDR3nt: TGCAGCGCTCCTGGACAGACTCAAGAGACCCAGTACTTC

abundance: once
v_gene: TRBV4-2
d_gene: TRBD1
len: 15
j_gene: TRBJ1-2
CDR3aa: CASSGSRQGSYGYTF
CDR3nt: TGTGCCAGCAGCGGGAGCCGACAGGGATCCTATGGCTACACCTTC

abundance: -
v_gene: TRBV19
d_gene: -
len: 15
j_gene: TRBJ1-1
CDR3aa: CASSIAWQGPTEAFF
CDR3nt: TGTGCCAGTAGTATAGCTTGGCAGGGTCCCACTGAAGCTTTCTTT

abundance: -
v_gene: TRBV4-2
d_gene: TRBD2
len: 18
j_gene: TRBJ2-7
CDR3aa: CASSQGEAGGLLSYEQYF
CDR3nt: TGTGCCAGCAGCCAGGGAGAGGCGGGAGGCCTCCTCTCCTACGAGCAGTACTTC

abundance: -
v_gene: TRBV5-1
d_gene: -
len: 15
j_gene: TRBJ1-1
CDR3aa: CASSPNLGEGTEAFF
CDR3nt: TGCGCCAGCAGCCCCAACCTGGGAGAGGGCACTGAAGCTTTCTTT

abundance: -
v_gene: TRBV7-2
d_gene: TRBD2
len: 15
j_gene: TRBJ2-1
CDR3aa: CASSTGTSGYNEQFF
CDR3nt: TGTGCCAGCAGCACAGGGACTAGCGGATACAATGAGCAGTTCTTC

abundance: -
v_gene: TRBV5-5
d_gene: TRBD1
len: 15
j_gene: TRBJ2-7
CDR3aa: CASSLRAGGYYEQYF
CDR3nt: TGTGCCAGCAGCTTGCGTGCAGGGGGATACTACGAGCAGTACTTC

abundance: -
v_gene: TRBV19
d_gene: -
len: 18
j_gene: TRBJ1-3
CDR3aa: CASSIVGLAARAGNTIYF
CDR3nt: TGTGCCAGTAGTATAGTAGGTTTGGCAGCGAGGGCTGGAAACACCATATATTTT

abundance: -
v_gene: TRBV4-2
d_gene: TRBD2
len: 17
j_gene: TRBJ2-5
CDR3aa: CASSQTTGLAGEETQYF
CDR3nt: TGTGCCAGCAGCCAAACTACGGGACTAGCGGGAGAGGAGACCCAGTACTTC

abundance: -
v_gene: TRBV6-1
d_gene: -
len: 15
j_gene: TRBJ2-3
CDR3aa: CASSELHSWGHTQYF
CDR3nt: TGTGCCAGCAGTGAACTACACTCTTGGGGGCATACGCAGTATTTT